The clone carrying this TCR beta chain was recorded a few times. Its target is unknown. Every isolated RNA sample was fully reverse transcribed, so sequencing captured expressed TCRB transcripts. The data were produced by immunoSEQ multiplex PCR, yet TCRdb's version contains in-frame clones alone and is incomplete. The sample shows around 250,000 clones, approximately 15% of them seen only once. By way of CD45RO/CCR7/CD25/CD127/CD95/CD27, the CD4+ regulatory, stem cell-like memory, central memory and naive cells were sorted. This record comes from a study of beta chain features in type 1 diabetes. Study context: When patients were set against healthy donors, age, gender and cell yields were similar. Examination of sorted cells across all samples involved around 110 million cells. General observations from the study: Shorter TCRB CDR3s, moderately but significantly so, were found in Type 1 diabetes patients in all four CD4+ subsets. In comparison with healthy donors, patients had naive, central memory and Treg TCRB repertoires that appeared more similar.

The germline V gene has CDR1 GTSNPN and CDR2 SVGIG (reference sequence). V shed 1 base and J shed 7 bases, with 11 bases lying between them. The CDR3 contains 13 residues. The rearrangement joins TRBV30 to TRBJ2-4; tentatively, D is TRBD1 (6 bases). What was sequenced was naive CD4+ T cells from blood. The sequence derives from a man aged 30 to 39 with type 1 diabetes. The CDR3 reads CAWSATGPNIQYF. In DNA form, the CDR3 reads TGTGCCTGGAGTGCAACAGGGCCGAACATTCAGTACTTC.